The next 32 T cell receptor beta chains were all read from a single sample in a study of human T cells and chemical hapten exposure. Time point meaning: patch test 1, 2 weeks after DPC sensitization. Treatment indicated: therapeutic diphenylcyclopropenone sensitization with weekly scalp DPC. TCRdb processed the RACE reads anew with MiXCR; each CDR3 protein has one entry. The table lists more than 90,000 distinct CDR3 sequences, about 10% of them singletons, with roughly 2.4% in the top ten. The sample consisted of whole blood, taken in connection with sensitization to the hapten diphenylcyclopropenone (DPC). The receptors stem from a man between 40 and 49 years old with alopecia areata. Some clones in this sample may be carry-over from other donors' samples.

V and J are TRBV7-2 and TRBJ2-7, with TRBD2 identical over 14 bases. V shed 4 bases and J 4 bases; nucleotides not matched to a gene: 12. This CDR3 is built from 18 residues. Germline CDR1 and CDR2: SGHTA and FQGNSA. CDR3 DNA sequence: TGTGCCAGCAGCTCGAGGACTAGCGGGAGGTTCCGAAGGTACGAGCAGTACTTC. It translates to CASSSRTSGRFRRYEQYF. Full variable domain (remainder filled in from reference TRBV7-2 and TRBJ2-7): GAGVSQSPSNKVTEKGKDVELRCDPISGHTALYWYRQSLGQGLEFLIYFQGNSAPDKSGLPSDRFSAERTGGSVSTLTIQRTQQEDSAVYLCASSSRTSGRFRRYEQYFGPGTRLTVT.

This clonotype was found many times. The V gene is TRBV5-6, the J gene TRBJ1-1; D is undetermined. This CDR3 is 14 amino acids long. Trimming removed 0 bases at V and 1 base at J, with 7 bases between. Germline V gene lookup returns CDR1 SGHDT and CDR2 YYEEEE. CDR3 region: CASSLVGRNTEAFF. As DNA, the CDR3 is TGTGCCAGCAGCTTGGTGGGCCGGAACACTGAAGCTTTCTTT.

This clonotype was counted only a few times. The chain couples TRBV12-3 or TRBV12-4 to TRBJ1-4; tentative D call: TRBD1 (5 bases). V was clipped by 6 bases and J by 3 bases, with 11 bases between them. The CDR3 totals 14 residues. CDR3 sequence (DNA): TGTGCCAGCAGGTTCGGGACGGCTAATGAAAAACTGTTTTTT. Its protein product is CASRFGTANEKLFF.

This clonotype was counted ten times or more. This chain uses TRBV9 with TRBJ2-1; the D gene could be TRBD1 or TRBD2 (5 bases each). Germline V lookup: CDR1 SGDLS, CDR2 YYNGEE. The CDR3 is 13 amino acids. With 0 bases removed from V and 9 bases from J, the gap between germline ends came to 10 bases. The CDR3 bases are TGTGCCAGCAGCGTAGGAGGGACCGCTGAGCAGTTCTTC. Its protein is CASSVGGTAEQFF.

V is TRBV29-1 and J is TRBJ2-1; TRBD2 matches 15 bases. The germline V gene has CDR1 SQVTM and CDR2 ANQGSEA. Trimming cost V 8 bases and J 9 bases; bases outside gene matches: 8. The CDR3 length is 14 residues. The CDR3 nucleotides read TGCAGCACCGCTCCGGGACTAGCGGGAGGTGAGCAGTTCTTC. It translates to CSTAPGLAGGEQFF.

This clonotype occurred many times. The chain recombines TRBV24-1 with TRBJ2-1; 10 bases agree with TRBD2. CDR3 size: 14 residues. CDR1 and CDR2 (germline): KGHDR, SFDVKD. V shed 8 bases and J 6 bases; nucleotides not matched to a gene: 6. The CDR3 here is CATTGTSALNEQFF. The CDR3 DNA sequence: TGTGCCACCACCGGGACTAGCGCCCTCAATGAGCAGTTCTTC.

This chain links TRBV28 with TRBJ1-6; 8 positions match TRBD1. The V gene end was trimmed by 8 bases and the J gene end by 9 bases; junction bases not matched to a gene: 9. CDR1 is MDHEN, CDR2 SYDVKM, per germline. This CDR3 comprises 14 residues. The CDR3: CASGTQGEFSPLHF. Here the CDR3 DNA reads TGTGCCAGCGGAACACAGGGGGAGTTTTCACCCCTCCACTTT. Full variable domain (remainder filled in from reference TRBV28 and TRBJ1-6): DVKVTQSSRYLVKRTGEKVFLECVQDMDHENMFWYRQDPGLGLRLIYFSYDVKMKEKGDIPEGYSVSREKKERFSLILESASTNQTSMYLCASGTQGEFSPLHFGNGTRLTVT.

This chain joins TRBV12-3 or TRBV12-4 and TRBJ1-3, with D uncertain. This CDR3 contains 12 residues. Trimming pared 6 bases from V and 2 bases from J, leaving 5 bases between. The CDR3 loop is CASRVAGNTIYF. CDR3 coding DNA: TGTGCCAGCAGGGTAGCTGGAAACACCATATATTTT.

In this sample, this clonotype turned up a few times. The chain combines TRBV29-1 with TRBJ2-7; 9 bases map to TRBD1. The junction had 14 bases not matched to a gene; V was cut back by 3 bases and J by 2 bases. CDR1 SQVTM and CDR2 ANQGSEA come from the germline V gene. The CDR3 spans 17 residues. The CDR3 nucleotides read TGCAGCGTTGATGAGATGAGGACAGGGGCACCCACCTACGAGCAGTACGTC. This codes for CSVDEMRTGAPTYEQYV.

In this sample, this clonotype turned up a few times. The rearrangement uses TRBV20-1 and TRBJ2-5; 10 bases map to TRBD2. The CDR3 runs to 15 residues. J lost 2 bases, V lost 5 bases, and 8 bases had no gene match. CDR1 is DFQATT, CDR2 SNEGSKA, per germline (reference sequence). The CDR3 is CSALPLAGGQETQYF. Here the CDR3 DNA reads TGCAGTGCTCTTCCCTTAGCGGGAGGACAAGAGACCCAGTACTTC.

This clonotype was recorded at least ten times. The rearrangement uses TRBV5-1 and TRBJ2-1; D is perhaps TRBD1 or TRBD2 (5 bases each). The length of the CDR3 is 13 residues. CDR1 and CDR2 (germline): SGHRS, YFSETQ. The ends were cut back, 0 bases at V and 10 bases at J, with 11 bases in the middle. CDR3 sequence (DNA): TGCGCCAGCAGCTTGGATAACCGGGACGAGCAGTTCTTC. Translation gives CASSLDNRDEQFF. The full variable domain, in which reference TRBV5-1 and TRBJ2-1 provide the parts outside the CDR3, is KAGVTQTPRYLIKTRGQQVTLSCSPISGHRSVSWYQQTPGQGLQFLFEYFSETQRNKGNFPGRFSGRQFSNSRSEMNVSTLELGDSALYLCASSLDNRDEQFFGPGTRLTVL.

There are many counts of this clonotype. The chain is built from TRBV5-4 and TRBJ1-3; no clear D. The V gene's germline CDR1 is SGHNT and CDR2 YYREEE (reference sequence). The ends were cut back, 3 bases at V and 0 bases at J, with 13 bases in the middle. The CDR3 runs to 16 residues. In DNA form, the CDR3 reads TGTGCCAGCAGCTCTACGGACCGGGACTCTGGAAACACCATATATTTT. This translates into CASSSTDRDSGNTIYF.

The chain is built from TRBV6-5 and TRBJ2-1; 8 positions agree with TRBD2. Germline V gives CDR1 MNHEY, CDR2 SVGAGI. The J segment lost 3 bases and the V segment lost 5 bases, leaving 12 bases of the junction unmatched. CDR3 length equals 17 residues. The CDR3 DNA sequence: TGTGCCAGCAGTAAACCCCGGGGGGGTCGGTACTACAATGAGCAGTTCTTC. Translating it yields CASSKPRGGRYYNEQFF.

In this sample, this clonotype turned up many times. V usage is TRBV7-2 and J usage is TRBJ2-5; D is uncertain. The CDR3 loop spans 11 amino acids. CDR1 and CDR2 (germline): SGHTA, FQGNSA. The V end was cut by 3 bases, the J end by 5 bases, with 4 bases between. The CDR3: CASSLWETQYF. CDR3 sequence (DNA): TGTGCCAGCAGCTTGTGGGAGACCCAGTACTTC.

This clonotype showed up just a few times. The chain is built from TRBV7-2 and TRBJ2-1; 15 bases match TRBD2. Per the germline V gene, CDR1 is SGHTA and CDR2 is FQGNSA. The CDR3 spans 16 residues. V was clipped by 5 bases and J by 7 bases; unmatched bases: 6. CDR3 DNA sequence: TGTGCCAGCAGCCTCGGACTAGCGGGAGGGGAAAATGAGCAGTTCTTC. Its protein is CASSLGLAGGENEQFF. Complete variable domain (other parts from reference TRBV7-2 and TRBJ2-1): GAGVSQSPSNKVTEKGKDVELRCDPISGHTALYWYRQSLGQGLEFLIYFQGNSAPDKSGLPSDRFSAERTGGSVSTLTIQRTQQEDSAVYLCASSLGLAGGENEQFFGPGTRLTVL.

This clonotype was found a few times. V usage is TRBV12-3 or TRBV12-4 and J usage is TRBJ1-1, with D possibly matching TRBD1 (6 bases). V was pared by 5 bases and J by 0 bases, with 13 bases between. The CDR3 loop spans 15 amino acids. CDR3 protein: CASSPWTELNTEAFF. In DNA, the CDR3 is TGTGCCAGCAGTCCCTGGACAGAATTGAACACTGAAGCTTTCTTT.

This clonotype was seen a few times. The V gene is TRBV5-8, the J gene TRBJ2-5, with D possibly being TRBD1 (5 bases). V was cut by 6 bases and J by 3 bases, with 15 bases left in between. The CDR3 extends over 14 amino acids. Per the germline V gene, CDR1 is SGHTS and CDR2 is YDEGEE. The CDR3 DNA follows: TGTGCCAGCACCCGGTCTGGGGCGAAAGAGACCCAGTACTTC. Its protein is CASTRSGAKETQYF.

This clonotype has a count of ten or more. The CDR3 region has the DNA TGTGCCAGCAGTTACTCGAAAGGGGGCAATGAAGCTTTCTTT. Amino acid sequence: CASSYSKGGNEAFF. V and J are TRBV6-5 and TRBJ1-1, with TRBD1 matching 7 bases. The CDR3 has 14 amino acids. CDR1 and CDR2 (germline): MNHEY, SVGAGI. V lost 0 bases to trimming and J lost 7 bases; unmatched junction nucleotides: 5.

CDR3 coding DNA: TGTGCCACCAGCAGAGATCAAACCGGGACAGGGTTGGGTGAGCAGTTCTTC. It is translated as CATSRDQTGTGLGEQFF. The V gene is TRBV15, the J gene TRBJ2-1; 9 nucleotides line up with TRBD1. V lost 0 bases and J lost 9; bases outside the gene matches: 12. The CDR3 sequence is 17 residues long. The germline CDR1 and CDR2 sequences are LNHNV and YYDKDF (reference sequence).

The rearrangement uses TRBV11-3 and TRBJ1-2, with 11 bases aligning to TRBD1. This CDR3 is 18 amino acids long. The V gene end was trimmed by 0 bases and the J gene end by 3 bases; junction bases not matched to a gene: 9. Germline CDR1 and CDR2: SGHNT and YENEEA. The DNA for the CDR3 is TGTGCCAGCAGCTTAGATGGGACAGGGGGTACTGAAGACTATGGCTACACCTTC. Residues: CASSLDGTGGTEDYGYTF.

This clonotype was seen only a few times. The chain employs TRBV4-1 and TRBJ2-7; tentative D call: TRBD2 (6 bases). V lost 5 bases and J 3 bases, leaving 20 bases between the germline ends. CDR3 size: 16 residues. CDR1 is MGHRA, CDR2 YSYEKL, per germline. DNA for the CDR3: TGCGCCAGCAGCTTGCGTTCCGGGACTGGATACTACGAGCAGTACTTC. This gives the protein CASSLRSGTGYYEQYF.

This clonotype showed up just a few times. V usage is TRBV6-2 or TRBV6-3 and J usage is TRBJ1-1, with TRBD1 as a possible D gene (6 bases). The V and J ends lost 7 bases and 1 base respectively, with 16 bases between them. CDR1 and CDR2 from the germline V gene are MNHEY and SVGEGT. The CDR3 is 15 residues long. Here the CDR3 DNA reads TGTGCCAGCACCGGATGGACAGCCCCGAACACTGAAGCTTTCTTT. Translation gives CASTGWTAPNTEAFF.

This clonotype has more than one count but fewer than ten. V gene TRBV7-2 combines with J gene TRBJ2-7, with D perhaps matching TRBD1 or TRBD2 (5 bases each). Trimming stripped 4 bases from V and 12 bases from J, with 19 bases between. This CDR3 spans 13 amino acids. Per germline, CDR1 SGHTA and CDR2 FQGNSA. The CDR3, as DNA: TGTGCCAGCAGCTCCCTTGGGACGGGCGCCCGGTACTTC. Its protein is CASSSLGTGARYF.

The table lists this clonotype with many counts. This chain uses TRBV27 with TRBJ1-4, with D unresolved. This CDR3 spans 13 amino acids. V dropped 2 bases and J dropped 3 bases, with 4 bases sitting between them. In germline, CDR1 is MNHEY, CDR2 SMNVEV (reference sequence). The CDR3 region has the DNA TGTGCCAGCAGTTTAGAGGCTAATGAAAAACTGTTTTTT. It yields the protein CASSLEANEKLFF.

This clonotype has more than one count but fewer than ten. This chain uses TRBV7-9 with TRBJ2-7; no reliable D call. Germline CDR1 is SEHNR and CDR2 is FQNEAQ (reference sequence). The CDR3 spans 12 residues. Deletions cut 1 base from V and 2 bases from J, with 3 bases between. The CDR3 loop is CASSLVPYEQYF. In DNA form, the CDR3 reads TGTGCCAGCAGCTTAGTACCCTACGAGCAGTACTTC.

The chain carries TRBV4-2 and TRBJ2-7; the D gene is possibly TRBD2 (5 bases). This CDR3 is 15 amino acids long. V was pared by 0 bases and J by 4 bases, with 13 bases between. Looked up from germline, CDR1 is LGHNA and CDR2 is YNFKEQ. CDR3 protein: CASSQDFRSGYEQYF. CDR3 DNA sequence: TGTGCCAGCAGCCAAGACTTCCGGTCGGGATACGAGCAGTACTTC.

Only a few counts were recorded for this clonotype. The chain links TRBV12-3 or TRBV12-4 to TRBJ1-1, with 7 bases fitting TRBD1. The length of the CDR3 is 14 residues. The ends lost 6 bases at V and 1 base at J; junction bases unmatched: 5. CDR3 sequence reads: CASSRRTGNTEAFF. Here the CDR3 DNA reads TGTGCCAGCAGCCGCCGGACAGGGAACACTGAAGCTTTCTTT.

This clonotype was seen more than once but under ten times. The rearrangement links TRBV20-1 to TRBJ2-7; D is unresolved. The germline V gene encodes CDR1 DFQATT and CDR2 SNEGSKA (reference sequence). The CDR3 consists of 16 residues. V lost 5 bases to trimming and J lost 3 bases, with 23 bases between them. For the CDR3, the DNA is TGCAGTGCTTACCCGATAGATTCGGCTGGGGACTACGAGCAGTACTTC. This gives the protein CSAYPIDSAGDYEQYF.

This chain joins TRBV6-2 or TRBV6-3 and TRBJ2-7; D possibly uses TRBD1 or TRBD2 (5 bases each). V was pared by 4 bases and J by 7 bases, with 14 bases between. Per the germline V gene, CDR1 is MNHEY and CDR2 is SVGEGT. The CDR3 length is 13 residues. The CDR3 DNA reads TGTGCCAGCAGTTCCCGGGGCCCGGGAGAGCAGTACTTC. This encodes CASSSRGPGEQYF.

This clonotype was seen more than once but under ten times. The chain carries TRBV10-3 and TRBJ2-7, with 7 positions matching TRBD2. The CDR3 loop spans 12 amino acids. J lost 1 base, V lost 10 bases, and 4 bases had no gene match. Germline CDR1 is ENHRY and CDR2 is SYGVKD. DNA for the CDR3: TGTGCCACCGGACTAGGTTCCTACGAGCAGTACGTC. This codes for CATGLGSYEQYV.

As regards this clonotype: This may arise from a read error, as a much more abundant clone is one base away. This rearrangement joins TRBV9 to TRBJ2-1; possible D gene TRBD2, 7 bases. V lost 4 bases and J lost 5, with 13 bases in between. The CDR3 loop spans 14 amino acids. Germline V lookup: CDR1 SGDLS, CDR2 YYNGEE. CDR3 nucleotides: TGTGCCAGCAGCCACACAGGGACTAACAATGAGCAGTTCTTC. Residues: CASSHTGTNNEQFF.

CDR3 loop: CASSLAHPGGPGELFF. The CDR3 nucleotides read TGTGCCAGCAGCTTAGCGCATCCGGGAGGGCCCGGGGAGCTGTTTTTT. This sequence joins TRBV7-8 and TRBJ2-2, with TRBD2 matching 8 bases. The CDR3 loop spans 16 amino acids. The germline CDR1 and CDR2 sequences are SGHVS and FQNEAQ. Trimming at V came to 0 bases and at J to 6 bases, leaving 6 bases not matched to a gene.